This T cell receptor (beta chain) was profiled in a study of T-cell memory formation after mild COVID-19. Study-level results: Shrinking CD4+ clones resided mostly in CM and EM, and CD8+ ones in EMRA.

Germline CDR1 reads LGHDT; CDR2 reads YNNKEL (reference sequence). Trimming stripped 1 base from V and 9 bases from J, with 9 bases between. The CDR3 covers 12 residues. TCRdb redid the calling of the 5' RACE reads with MiXCR, one entry per CDR3 protein. The data show 270,000 or so distinct CDR3 sequences, around 17% seen once. As regards this clonotype: Its antigen is unknown.

The V call is TRBV3-1, the J call TRBJ1-2, with D perhaps TRBD1 (6 bases). The TCR sequence derives from a man aged 18-30 years who had mild COVID-19 (a few samples of this study predate the infection). Cell type and time point are not known. Sequenced material: PBMCs or a T cell subset sorted from them (not recorded which). CDR3 protein: CASSQGTESYTF. As DNA, the CDR3 is TGTGCCAGCAGCCAAGGGACAGAGAGCTACACCTTC. Using reference TRBV3-1 and TRBJ1-2 for the parts outside the CDR3, the full variable domain is DTAVSQTPKYLVTQMGNDKSIKCEQNLGHDTMYWYKQDSKKFLKIMFSYNNKELIINETVPNRFSPKSPDKAHLNLHINSLELGDSAVYFCASSQGTESYTFGSGTRLTVV.